The entry below describes one T cell receptor beta chain. Its antigen remains unknown. The entry originates in a study of siplizumab effects on memory and regulatory T cells. Study at large: Paired setups tested mixed lymphocyte reactions with 0.95 to 1 ug/mL siplizumab or no drug.

Mixed lymphocyte reaction cells were cocultured at 37°C for roughly six days. Study-level points and caveats: About 75-95% of proliferating CD4+ or CD8+ clones had no assignable naive or memory phenotype.

The germline gives CDR1 GTSNPN, CDR2 SVGIG (reference sequence). Losses at the gene ends were 8 bases for V and 2 bases for J; bases not matched to a gene: 9. CDR3 length: 14 amino acids. Some clones are missing from TCRdb's copy, which holds only in-frame ones; the method was immunoSEQ multiplex PCR. This sample yields 7,500 to 8,500 clones, of which roughly 35% are seen a single time; roughly 5% belongs to the top ten. Sequencing was carried out using CFSE-low (dividing) CD8+ T cells sorted from an allogeneic mixed lymphocyte reaction. This clonotype originated in a human donor in good health; the cells came from an allogeneic mixed lymphocyte reaction. The chain uses TRBV30 and TRBJ2-7; 10 positions match TRBD1. The CDR3 DNA reads as TGTGCCAGCAGCTGGGGGACAGGGGCCTACGAGCAGTACTTC. It encodes CASSWGTGAYEQYF.